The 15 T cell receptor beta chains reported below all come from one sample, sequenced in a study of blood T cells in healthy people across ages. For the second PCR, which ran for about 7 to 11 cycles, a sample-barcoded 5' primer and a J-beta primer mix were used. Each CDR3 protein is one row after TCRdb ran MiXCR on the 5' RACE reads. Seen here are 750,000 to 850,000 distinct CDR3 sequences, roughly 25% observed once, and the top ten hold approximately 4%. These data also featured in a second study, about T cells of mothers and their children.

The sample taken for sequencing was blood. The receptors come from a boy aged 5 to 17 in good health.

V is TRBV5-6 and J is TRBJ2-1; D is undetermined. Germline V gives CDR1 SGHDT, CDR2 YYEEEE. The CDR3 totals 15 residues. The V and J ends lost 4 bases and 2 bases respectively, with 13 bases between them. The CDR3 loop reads CASSPYLNTYNEQFF. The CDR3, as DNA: TGTGCCAGCAGCCCCTACTTGAATACCTACAATGAGCAGTTCTTC.

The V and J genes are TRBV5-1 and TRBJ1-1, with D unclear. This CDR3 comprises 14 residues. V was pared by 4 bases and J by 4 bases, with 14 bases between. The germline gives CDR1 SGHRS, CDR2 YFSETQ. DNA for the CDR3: TGCGCCAGCAGCGCGTCGCCCTGGGCCACTGAAGCTTTCTTT. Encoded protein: CASSASPWATEAFF.

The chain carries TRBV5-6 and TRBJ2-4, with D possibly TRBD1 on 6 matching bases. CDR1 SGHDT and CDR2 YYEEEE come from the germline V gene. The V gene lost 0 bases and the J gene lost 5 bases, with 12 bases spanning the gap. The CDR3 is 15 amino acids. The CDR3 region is CASSLVWKGENIQYF. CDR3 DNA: TGTGCCAGCAGCTTGGTATGGAAGGGGGAAAACATTCAGTACTTC.

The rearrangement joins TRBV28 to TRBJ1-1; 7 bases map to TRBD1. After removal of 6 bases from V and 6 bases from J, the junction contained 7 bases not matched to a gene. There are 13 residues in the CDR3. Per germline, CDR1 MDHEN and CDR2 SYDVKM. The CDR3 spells CASRRTGAPEAFF. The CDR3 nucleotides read TGTGCCAGCAGACGTACAGGGGCGCCTGAAGCTTTCTTT.

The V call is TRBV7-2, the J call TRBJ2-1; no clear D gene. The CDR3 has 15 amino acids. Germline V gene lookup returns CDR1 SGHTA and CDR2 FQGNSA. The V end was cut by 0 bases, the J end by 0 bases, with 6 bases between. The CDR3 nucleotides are TGTGCCAGCAGCTTAGCGACTGCCTCCTACAATGAGCAGTTCTTC. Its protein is CASSLATASYNEQFF.

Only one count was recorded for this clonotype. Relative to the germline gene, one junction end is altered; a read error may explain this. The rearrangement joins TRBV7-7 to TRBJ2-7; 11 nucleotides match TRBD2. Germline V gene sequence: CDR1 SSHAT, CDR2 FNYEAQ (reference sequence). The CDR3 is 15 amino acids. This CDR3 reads CASSPGLADHYEQYF. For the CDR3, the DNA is TGTGCTAGCAGCCCGGGACTAGCGGATCACTACGAGCAGTACTTC.

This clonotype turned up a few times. CDR3 protein: CSAPGLAVNTGELFF. CDR3 coding DNA: TGCAGTGCGCCGGGACTAGCGGTGAACACCGGGGAGCTGTTTTTT. This chain links TRBV20-1 with TRBJ2-2, with TRBD2 matching 11 bases. Unmatched junction bases numbered 4, after V lost 6 bases and J lost 1 base. Per germline, CDR1 DFQATT and CDR2 SNEGSKA (reference sequence). This CDR3 is 15 amino acids long.

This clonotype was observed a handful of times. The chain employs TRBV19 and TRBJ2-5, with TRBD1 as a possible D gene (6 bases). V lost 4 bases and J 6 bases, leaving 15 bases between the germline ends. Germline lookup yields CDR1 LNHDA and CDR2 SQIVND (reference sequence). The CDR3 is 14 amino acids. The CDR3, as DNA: TGTGCCAGTAGTAACTGGGGGACAACGAAGACCCAGTACTTC. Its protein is CASSNWGTTKTQYF.

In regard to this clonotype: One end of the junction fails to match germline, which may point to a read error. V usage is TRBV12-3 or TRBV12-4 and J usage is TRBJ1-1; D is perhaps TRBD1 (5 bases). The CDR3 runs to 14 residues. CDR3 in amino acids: CASSLAAMDTEAFF. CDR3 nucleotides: TGTGCCAGCAGTTTGGCAGCAATGGACACCGAAGCTTTCTTT.

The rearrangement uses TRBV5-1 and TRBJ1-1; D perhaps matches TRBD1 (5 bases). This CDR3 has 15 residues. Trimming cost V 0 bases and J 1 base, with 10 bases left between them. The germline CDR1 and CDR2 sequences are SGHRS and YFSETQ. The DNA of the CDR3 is TGCGCCAGCAGCTTGGAGGGGCAGGGGAACACTGAAGCTTTCTTT. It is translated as CASSLEGQGNTEAFF.

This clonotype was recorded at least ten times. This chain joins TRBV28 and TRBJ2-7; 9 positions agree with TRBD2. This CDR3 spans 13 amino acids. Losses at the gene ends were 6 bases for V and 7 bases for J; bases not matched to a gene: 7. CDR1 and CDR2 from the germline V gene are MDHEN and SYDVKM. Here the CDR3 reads CASRGTRGGEQYF. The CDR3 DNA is TGTGCCAGCAGAGGGACGCGGGGGGGAGAGCAGTACTTC.

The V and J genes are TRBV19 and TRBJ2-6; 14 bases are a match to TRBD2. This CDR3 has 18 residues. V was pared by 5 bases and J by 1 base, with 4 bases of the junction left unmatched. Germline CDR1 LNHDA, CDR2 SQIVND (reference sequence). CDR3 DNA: TGTGCCAGTAGTCCGGGACTAGCGGGAGCTTCTGGGGCCAACGTCCTGACTTTC. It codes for CASSPGLAGASGANVLTF. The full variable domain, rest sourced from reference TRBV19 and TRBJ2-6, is DGGITQSPKYLFRKEGQNVTLSCEQNLNHDAMYWYRQDPGQGLRLIYYSQIVNDFQKGDIAEGYSVSREKKESFPLTVTSAQKNPTAFYLCASSPGLAGASGANVLTFGAGSRLTVL.

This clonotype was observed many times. CDR3 bases: TGTGCCAGCAGCCAAAGGGCTTATGGCTACACCTTC. Translated, it gives CASSQRAYGYTF. The J gene is TRBJ1-2, the V gene TRBV3-1; the D is unclear. CDR1 and CDR2 (germline): LGHDT, YNNKEL (reference sequence). V gave up 2 bases and J gave up 5 bases, with 6 bases separating them. This CDR3 has 12 amino acids.

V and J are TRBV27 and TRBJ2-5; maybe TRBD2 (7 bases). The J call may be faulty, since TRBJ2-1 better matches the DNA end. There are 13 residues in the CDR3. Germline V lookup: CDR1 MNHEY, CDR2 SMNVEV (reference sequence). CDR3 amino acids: CASSHGGANEQFF. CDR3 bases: TGTGCCAGCAGCCATGGGGGGGCAAATGAGCAGTTCTTC.

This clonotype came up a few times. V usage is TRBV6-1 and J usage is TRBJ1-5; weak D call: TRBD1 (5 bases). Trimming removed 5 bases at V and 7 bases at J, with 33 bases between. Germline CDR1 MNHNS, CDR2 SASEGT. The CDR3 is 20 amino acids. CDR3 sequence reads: CASSTGKWFTGRAGGQPQHF. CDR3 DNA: TGTGCCAGCAGTACGGGAAAGTGGTTTACGGGCAGGGCGGGTGGACAGCCCCAGCATTTT.